These T cell receptor beta chains were read from a single sample in a study of blood T cell repertoires in COVID-19. Assay used: immunoSEQ multiplex PCR; TCRdb lists only in-frame clones, some missing. The sample includes about 73,000 clones, roughly nine tenths of them seen just once. The sequencing input was peripheral blood. These receptor sequences come from a man of 80 years or more with acute or convalescent COVID-19. The conserved cysteine and the conserved F or W are not part of the CDR3 here.

V gene	J gene	CDR3 protein
TRBV2	TRBJ1-3	ASSESTPGNTIY
TRBV5-5	TRBJ2-7	ASSFGQYEQY
TRBV3-1/TRBV3-2	TRBJ2-3	ASSQGLASADTQY
TRBV6-5	TRBJ2-5	ASKSRGEWETQY
TRBV14	TRBJ1-2	ASSRGTASNYGYT
TRBV30	TRBJ2-7	AWSVGGTYSYEQY
TRBV7-2	TRBJ2-5	ASSWGDQETQY
TRBV10-3	TRBJ2-2	AISGDRMNTGELF
TRBV19	TRBJ1-2	ASSIGVRGYT
TRBV3-1/TRBV3-2	TRBJ1-1	ASSQDGGVITEAF
TRBV27	TRBJ2-3	ASSSNIPRDRADTQY
TRBV9	TRBJ2-7	ASSVATGTGYEQY
TRBV11-2	TRBJ2-7	ASSWQGPQSAGGEQY
TRBV15	TRBJ2-5	ATSRERGGETQY
TRBV30	TRBJ1-5	AWRANSNQPQH
TRBV5-8	TRBJ2-6	ASSLARGQTGANVLT
TRBV3-1/TRBV3-2	TRBJ2-3	ASSPLAGAPLDTQY
TRBV7-8	TRBJ1-4	ASSAGQDNAQLF
TRBV18	TRBJ2-1	ASSPYFNQDLNEQF
TRBV5-3	TRBJ1-5	ARSLEPRGRWTGEDQPQH
TRBV5-1	TRBJ2-2	ASSREPNANTGELF
TRBV5-1	TRBJ1-2	ASSIGQGYGYT